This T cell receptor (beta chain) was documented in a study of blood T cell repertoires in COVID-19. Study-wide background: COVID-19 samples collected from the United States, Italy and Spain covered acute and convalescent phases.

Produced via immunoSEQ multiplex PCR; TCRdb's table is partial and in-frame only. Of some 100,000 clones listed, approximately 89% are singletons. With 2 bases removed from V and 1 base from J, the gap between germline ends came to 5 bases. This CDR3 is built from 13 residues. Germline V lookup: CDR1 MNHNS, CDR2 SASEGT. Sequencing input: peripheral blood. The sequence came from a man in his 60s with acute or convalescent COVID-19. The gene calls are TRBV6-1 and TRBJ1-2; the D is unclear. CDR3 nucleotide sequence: TGTGCCAGCAGTGAAAACAGTAACTATGGCTACACCTTC. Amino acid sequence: CASSENSNYGYTF.